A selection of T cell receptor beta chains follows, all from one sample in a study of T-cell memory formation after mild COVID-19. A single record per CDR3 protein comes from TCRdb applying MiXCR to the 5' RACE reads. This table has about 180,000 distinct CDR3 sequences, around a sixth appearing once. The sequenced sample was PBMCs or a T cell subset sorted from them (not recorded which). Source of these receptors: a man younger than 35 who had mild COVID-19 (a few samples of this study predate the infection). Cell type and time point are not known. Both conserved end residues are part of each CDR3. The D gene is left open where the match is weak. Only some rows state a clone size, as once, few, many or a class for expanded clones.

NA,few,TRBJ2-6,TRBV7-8,TGTGCCAGCAGCTTAGGTCCAGGGAGGATTCGGGCTGGGGCCAACGTCCTGACTTTC,CASSLGPGRIRAGANVLTF
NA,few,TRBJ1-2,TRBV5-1,TGCGCCAGCAGCCCTGATGATCCCCCGGGACGCTACACCTTC,CASSPDDPPGRYTF
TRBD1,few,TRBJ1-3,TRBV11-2,TGTGCCAGCAGCCCGACAGGGAACTCTGGAAACACCATATATTTT,CASSPTGNSGNTIYF
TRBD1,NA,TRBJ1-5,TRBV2,TGTGCCAGCAGGAGGGACAGAAATCAGCCCCAGCATTTT,CASRRDRNQPQHF
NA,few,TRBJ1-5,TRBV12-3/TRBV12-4,TGTGCCAGCAGTTTATCCGGGTGGTCTGGGTATAGCAATCAGCCCCAGCATTTT,CASSLSGWSGYSNQPQHF
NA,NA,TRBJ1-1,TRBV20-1,TGCAGTGCTAGTCCCCATGGGGACACTGAAGCTTTCTTT,CSASPHGDTEAFF
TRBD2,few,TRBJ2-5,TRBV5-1,TGCGCCAGCAGCCGATGGGCCAGCGGGGTCCAAGAGACCCAGTACTTC,CASSRWASGVQETQYF
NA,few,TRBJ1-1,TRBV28,TGTGCCAGCATGGTGAACACTGAAGCTTTCTTT,CASMVNTEAFF
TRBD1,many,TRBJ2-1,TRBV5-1,TGCGCCAGCAGCCGGGACAGCTCGAACAATGAGCAGTTCTTC,CASSRDSSNNEQFF
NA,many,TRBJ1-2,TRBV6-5,TGTGCCAGCAGGGGCCAGTACCTCTATGGCTACACCTTC,CASRGQYLYGYTF
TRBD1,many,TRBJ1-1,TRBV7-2,TGTGCCAGCAGCTCGCAGGGGGGATCAGGAGCGACTTTCTTT,CASSSQGGSGATFF
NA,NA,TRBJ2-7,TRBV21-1,TGTGCCAGCAGTAAGCCGGGACATTATAACGCCTACGAGCAGTACTTC,CASSKPGHYNAYEQYF
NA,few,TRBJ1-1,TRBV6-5,TGTGCCAGCAGTTCCACTTGGGAAGCTTTCTTT,CASSSTWEAFF
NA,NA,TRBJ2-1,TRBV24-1,TGTGCCACCAGGGGGGCAGGGGTGTACAATGAGCAGTTCTTC,CATRGAGVYNEQFF
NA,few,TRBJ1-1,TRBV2,TGTGCCAGCAGTTCCTGGAAAATGAACACTGAAGCTTTCTTT,CASSSWKMNTEAFF
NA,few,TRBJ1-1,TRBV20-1,TGCAGTGCTCTTTACCCCCAGGGTGGAGCTGAAGCTTTCTTT,CSALYPQGGAEAFF
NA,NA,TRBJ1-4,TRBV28,TGTGCCAGCAGGCTGACAGGCGAAAAACTGTTTTTT,CASRLTGEKLFF
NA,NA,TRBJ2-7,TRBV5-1,TGCGCCAGCAGCTTGGGGGGCGTCTCCTACGAGCAGTACTTC,CASSLGGVSYEQYF
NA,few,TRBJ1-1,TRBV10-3,TGTGCCATCAGTGAGTTGACAGTCGGGAGCACTGAAGCTTTCTTT,CAISELTVGSTEAFF
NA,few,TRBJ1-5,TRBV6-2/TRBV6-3,TGTGCCAGCAGTTGGCGCGGGGAACGCAATCAGCCCCAGCATTTT,CASSWRGERNQPQHF
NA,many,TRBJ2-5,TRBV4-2,TGTGCCAGCAGCCAAGATCGTCCAGGACAAGAGACCCAGTACTTC,CASSQDRPGQETQYF
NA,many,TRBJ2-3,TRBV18,TGTGCCAGCTCACCACCCGAGGGGGTAGATACGCAGTATTTT,CASSPPEGVDTQYF
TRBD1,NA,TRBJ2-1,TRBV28,TGTGCCAGCAGTTCGCCGGGACAGGGGCCCGGGAATGAGCAGTTCTTC,CASSSPGQGPGNEQFF
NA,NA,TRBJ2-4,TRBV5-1,TGCGCCAGCACAGGGCCCGGGGCCAAAAACATTCAGTACTTC,CASTGPGAKNIQYF
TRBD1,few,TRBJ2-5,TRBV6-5,TGTGCCAGCAGTTACTCCGGTAGGGGGCCCATTATCGGGGAGACCCAGTACTTC,CASSYSGRGPIIGETQYF
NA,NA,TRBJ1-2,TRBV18,TGTGCCAGCTCACCAGAGACCGATGGCTACACCTTC,CASSPETDGYTF
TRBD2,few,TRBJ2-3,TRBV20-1,TGCAGTGCTGCTAGAGGAATAGCGGGGAGCACAGATACGCAGTATTTT,CSAARGIAGSTDTQYF
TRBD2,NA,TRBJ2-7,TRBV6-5,TGTGCCAGCAGTTACTCGCGCCTAGCGGGCTACGAGCAGTACTTC,CASSYSRLAGYEQYF
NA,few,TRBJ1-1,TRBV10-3,TGTGCCATCAGTGAGTGGCAGGGTGGGGGCACTGAAGCTTTCTTT,CAISEWQGGGTEAFF
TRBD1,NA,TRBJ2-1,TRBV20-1,TGCAGTGCTAGAGGGACAGGGGACTACAATGAGCAGTTCTTC,CSARGTGDYNEQFF
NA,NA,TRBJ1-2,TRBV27,TGTGCCAGCAGTTCACAGGTCGACTATGGCTACACCTTC,CASSSQVDYGYTF
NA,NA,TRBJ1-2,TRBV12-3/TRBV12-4,TGTGCCAGCAGTTTGGAGACGCTTAACTATGGCTACACCTTC,CASSLETLNYGYTF
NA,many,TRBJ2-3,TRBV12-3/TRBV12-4,TGTGCCAGCAGCTCTGGCCGAGGGAATACGCAGTATTTT,CASSSGRGNTQYF
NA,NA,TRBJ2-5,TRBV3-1,TGTGCCAGCAGCCAAGAGTGGGAGACCCAGTACTTC,CASSQEWETQYF
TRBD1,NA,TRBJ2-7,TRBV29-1,TGCAGCTTCTACGGGCAGGGGGCCTACGAGCAGTACTTC,CSFYGQGAYEQYF
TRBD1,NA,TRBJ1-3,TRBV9,TGTGCCAGCAGCGAGGGAGCAGGGGGATCTGGAAACACCATATATTTT,CASSEGAGGSGNTIYF
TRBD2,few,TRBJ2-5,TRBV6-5,TGTGCCAGCAGCAGACTAGCTCAAGAGACCCAGTACTTC,CASSRLAQETQYF
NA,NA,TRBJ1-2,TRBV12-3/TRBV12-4,TGTGCCAGCAGTCCTACCCTGGACACCATCTACACCTTC,CASSPTLDTIYTF
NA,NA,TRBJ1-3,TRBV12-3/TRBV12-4,TGTGCCAGTATCGGATCTGGAAACACCATATATTTT,CASIGSGNTIYF
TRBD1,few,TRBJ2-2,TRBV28,TGTGCCAGCAGTTCGGGACAGATCGCCGGGGAGCTGTTTTTT,CASSSGQIAGELFF
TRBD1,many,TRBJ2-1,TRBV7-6,TGTGCCAGCAGTGATACAGGGGTCCACTACAATGAGCAGTTCTTC,CASSDTGVHYNEQFF
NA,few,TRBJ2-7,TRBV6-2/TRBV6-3,TGTGCCAGCAGAGCAGCAGGGGCGAGCTACGAGCAGTACTTC,CASRAAGASYEQYF
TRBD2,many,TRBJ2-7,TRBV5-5,TGTGCCAGCAGCCTGACCCGGACTAGCGGGGTCTACGAGCAGTACTTC,CASSLTRTSGVYEQYF
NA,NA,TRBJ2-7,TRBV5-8,TGTGCCAGCAGCTTGGATGGTGGGGGCAACTACGAGCAGTACTTC,CASSLDGGGNYEQYF
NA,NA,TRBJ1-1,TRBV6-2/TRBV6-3,TGTGCCAGCAGTTACTCTTGGGATAACACTGAAGCTTTCTTT,CASSYSWDNTEAFF
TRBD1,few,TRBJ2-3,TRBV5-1,TGCGCCAGCAGAATTGGGACAGCAGATACGCAGTATTTT,CASRIGTADTQYF
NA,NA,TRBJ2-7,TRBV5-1,TGCGCCAGCAGCACTGGGGTGTCAGGCGAGCAGTACTTC,CASSTGVSGEQYF
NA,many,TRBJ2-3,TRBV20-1,TGCAGCGGAGGTGAACCTGGGGCGGATACGCAGTATTTT,CSGGEPGADTQYF